The T cell receptor beta chain under discussion was sequenced for a study of T cell responses to AZD1222 COVID-19 vaccine (TCRdb year 2021). General notes on the study: AZD1222 recipients with second doses at about 4 weeks or about 12 weeks were pooled, because spike-specific TCR depth and breadth did not differ between schedules. Trial participants were enrolled into age subgroups of 18-55, 56-69 and 70-plus years, which contained 148, 28 and 57 TCR-sequenced participants, respectively. A total of just over 230 trial participants underwent TCR sequencing, of whom roughly 210 had received two doses of AZD1222 and approximately 25 had received two doses of the MenACWY control vaccine.

According to the germline V gene, CDR1 reads SGHRS and CDR2 reads YFSETQ. V sheds 1 base and J sheds 5 bases, leaving 12 bases between their ends. Taken from cysteine to phenylalanine, the CDR3 has 15 residues. Only the CDR3 part of the read is kept: 45 bases, read in frame from the first base. The CDR3 regions of human TCRbeta chains were analyzed by immunosequencing. Per the original workflow: TCRs in the repertoires were matched against a reference library of SARS-CoV-2-specific TCRs that had been generated with the MIRA antigen-specificity platform. Breadth was defined as the fraction of unique TCRs that were SARS-CoV-2-associated. Depth was defined as the fraction of total T cells that were SARS-CoV-2-associated. Using the MIRA data, every spike-specific TCR was mapped to the spike region that the TCR reacted to and assigned to either a CD4 or a CD8 class. Log10-transformed breadth and depth values were compared by one-way ANOVA with Sidak's multiple comparisons tests. Not all clones reach the TCRdb copy of this immuneACCESS table, which keeps in-frame sequences only. Checked studies attribute under half of the gap to unresolved V genes and leave the rest unexplained. V and J calls and clone size are as listed in that table; D and trimming were resolved from the DNA. Here the sample has about 210,000 clones; almost 95% occur a single time. Of the sample, 1% to 1.5% falls within the top ten clones.

The study at large found these results: Reportedly, almost half of the unique spike-specific TCRs recognized epitopes lying outside the regions that are mutated in the B.1.351 and B.1.1.7 variants. Because no samples from the day 14 peak response were available, repertoires could be characterized only after the peak T cell response. The whole spike protein was spanned by vaccine-associated CD4 TCRs, and dominant responses were seen in regions 160-218 and 743-854. Spike-specific TCR breadth and depth rose significantly after two AZD1222 doses compared with day 0 and with MenACWY recipients. Participants were mostly white British and included more females than males, and it was suggested by the authors that clonal diversity may have been underestimated. In the small 56-69-year group, the increase in depth fell short of significance, most likely because of low power. Only five to seven AZD1222 recipients were SARS-CoV-2 seropositive at baseline, limiting conclusions about previously exposed vaccinees.

To note about this clone: No antigen is known for it. No base qualities exist here, and no much larger clone lies one base off it.

The sample's time point, from its label and the paper: baseline before first vaccination. Vaccinee samples came from UK trials COV001 and COV002, including a single-blind randomized controlled phase 2/3 trial of AZD1222 (ChAdOx1 nCoV-19) in healthy adults. For TCRbeta chain sequencing, PBMC samples from trial participants were taken at day 0 and at day 28 after the second dose. Recombination joined TRBV5-1 with TRBJ2-2; no D segment can be confidently identified. The sequence was obtained from an adult in good health. The material sequenced was peripheral blood, taken on day 0 of AZD1222 vaccination. CDR3 reads: CASSLSSLGTGELFF. The nucleotides read TGCGCCAGCAGCTTGAGCAGCCTTGGGACCGGGGAGCTGTTTTTT. Reference TRBV5-1 and TRBJ2-2 genes cover what lies past the CDR3, so the full variable domain is KAGVTQTPRYLIKTRGQQVTLSCSPISGHRSVSWYQQTPGQGLQFLFEYFSETQRNKGNFPGRFSGRQFSNSRSEMNVSTLELGDSALYLCASSLSSLGTGELFFGEGSRLTVL.